This T cell receptor (beta chain) was sequenced during a study of PD-L1 blockade in urothelial cancer. Looking at the study overall: Blood underwent analysis 3 weeks (second dose) and 6 weeks after treatment began. Study-wide findings and caveats: A pretreatment blood TCR clonality that fell below the median predicted better progression-free and overall survival.

Worth noting for this clone: Antigen: not known.

Every PCR got spiked synthetic TCR analog templates. Sequencing used immunoSEQ multiplex PCR; TCRdb keeps in-frame clones, though not all of them. Of tens of thousands of clones listed, nearly 90% are singletons. The CDR3 is 14 amino acids. Losses at the gene ends were 4 bases for V and 1 base for J; bases not matched to a gene: 4. Germline V lookup: CDR1 LNHDA, CDR2 SQIVND (reference sequence). Documented time point: pretreatment peripheral blood. The TCR sequence derives from a man between 60 and 70 years old with urothelial cancer. The chain joins TRBV19 to TRBJ2-7; the match to TRBD1 covers 7 bases. The sequenced sample was PBMCs, obtained around atezolizumab (anti-PD-L1) treatment. The CDR3 coding sequence is TGTGCCAGTAGTAGGGACAGCTGGTCCTACGAGCAGTACTTC. It translates to CASSRDSWSYEQYF.